This T cell receptor (beta chain) was captured in a study of blood T cells in healthy people across ages. The study, taken as a whole, reports: Diversity estimated from one million T cells was considered an underestimate.

The CDR3 runs to 11 residues. The germline V gene has CDR1 DFQATT and CDR2 SNEGSKA (reference sequence). The V gene end was trimmed by 7 bases and the J gene end by 3 bases; junction bases not matched to a gene: 2. Primed by a sample-barcoded 5' primer and a J-beta primer mix, a second PCR proceeded for roughly 6 to 12 cycles. TCRdb used MiXCR to reprocess the 5' RACE reads, holding one entry per CDR3 protein. The table lists some 1.7 million distinct CDR3 sequences, 28% of them singletons, with 7.7% in the top ten. Per-sample PBMC isolation yielded at least 6 million cells. A word on this clonotype: Its antigen is unidentified. A much more abundant neighbour one base away suggests this may be a read error.

This clonotype was obtained from a woman in her thirties in good health. Sequences were obtained from blood. The genes are TRBV20-1 and TRBJ2-7; TRBD1 matches 8 bases. For the CDR3, the DNA is TGCAGTGGACAGGGGAACTACGAGCAGTACTTC. It codes for CSGQGNYEQYF.